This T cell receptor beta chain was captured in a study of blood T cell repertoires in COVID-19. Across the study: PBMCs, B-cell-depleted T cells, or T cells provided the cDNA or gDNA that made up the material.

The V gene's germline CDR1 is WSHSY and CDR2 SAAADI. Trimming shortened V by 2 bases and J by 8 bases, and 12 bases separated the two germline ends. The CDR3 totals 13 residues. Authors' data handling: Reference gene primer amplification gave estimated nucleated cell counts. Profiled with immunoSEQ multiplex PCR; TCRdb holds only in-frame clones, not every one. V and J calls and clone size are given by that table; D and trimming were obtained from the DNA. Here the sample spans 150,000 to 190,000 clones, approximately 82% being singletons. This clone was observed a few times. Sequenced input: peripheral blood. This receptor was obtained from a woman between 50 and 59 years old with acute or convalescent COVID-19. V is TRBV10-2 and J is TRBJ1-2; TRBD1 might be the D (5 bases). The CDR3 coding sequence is TGCGCCAGCAGTGAGCCGGGTTGGGGCGGCTACACCTTC. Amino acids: CASSEPGWGGYTF.